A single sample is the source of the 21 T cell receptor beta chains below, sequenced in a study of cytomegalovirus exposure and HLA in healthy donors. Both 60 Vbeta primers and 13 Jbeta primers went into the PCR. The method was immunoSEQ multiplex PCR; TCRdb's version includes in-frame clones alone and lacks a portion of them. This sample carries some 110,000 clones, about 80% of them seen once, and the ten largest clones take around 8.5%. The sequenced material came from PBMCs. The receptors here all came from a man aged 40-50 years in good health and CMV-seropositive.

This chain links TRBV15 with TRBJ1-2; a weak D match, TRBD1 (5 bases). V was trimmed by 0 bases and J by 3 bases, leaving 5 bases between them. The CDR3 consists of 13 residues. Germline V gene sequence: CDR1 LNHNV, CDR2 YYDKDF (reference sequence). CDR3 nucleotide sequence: TGTGCCACCAGCAGAGACAGGGACTATGGCTACACCTTC. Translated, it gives CATSRDRDYGYTF.

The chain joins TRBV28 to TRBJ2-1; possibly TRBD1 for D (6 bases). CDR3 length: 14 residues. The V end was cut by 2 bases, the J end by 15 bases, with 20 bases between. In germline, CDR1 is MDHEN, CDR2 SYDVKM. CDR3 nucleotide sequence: TGTGCCAGCAGTTTAGCATCGGACAGTGGTAGGGGGTTCTTC. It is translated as CASSLASDSGRGFF. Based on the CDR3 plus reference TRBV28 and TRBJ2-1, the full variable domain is DVKVTQSSRYLVKRTGEKVFLECVQDMDHENMFWYRQDPGLGLRLIYFSYDVKMKEKGDIPEGYSVSREKKERFSLILESASTNQTSMYLCASSLASDSGRGFFGPGTRLTVL.

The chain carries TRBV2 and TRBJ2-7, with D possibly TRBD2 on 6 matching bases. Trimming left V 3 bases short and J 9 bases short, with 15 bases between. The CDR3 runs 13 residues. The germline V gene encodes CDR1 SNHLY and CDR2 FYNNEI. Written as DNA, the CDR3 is TGTGCCAGCAGTGAGCGGGACCTGGCGGGGCAGTACTTC. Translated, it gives CASSERDLAGQYF. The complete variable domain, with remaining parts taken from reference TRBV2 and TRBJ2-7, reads EPEVTQTPSHQVTQMGQEVILRCVPISNHLYFYWYRQILGQKVEFLVSFYNNEISEKSEIFDDQFSVERPDGSNFTLKIRSTKLEDSAMYFCASSERDLAGQYFGPGTRLTVT.

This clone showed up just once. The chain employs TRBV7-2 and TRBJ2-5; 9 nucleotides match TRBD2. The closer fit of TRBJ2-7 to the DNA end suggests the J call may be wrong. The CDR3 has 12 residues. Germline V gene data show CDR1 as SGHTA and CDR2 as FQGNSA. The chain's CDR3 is CASSRTSAEQYF. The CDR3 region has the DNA TGTGCCAGCAGCCGGACTAGCGCCGAGCAGTACTTC.

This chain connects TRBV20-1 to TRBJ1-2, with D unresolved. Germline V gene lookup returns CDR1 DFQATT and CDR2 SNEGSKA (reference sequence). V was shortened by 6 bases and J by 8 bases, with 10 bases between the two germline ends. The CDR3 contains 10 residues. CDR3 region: CSARPLGYTF. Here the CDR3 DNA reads TGCAGTGCCCGTCCACTGGGCTACACCTTC.

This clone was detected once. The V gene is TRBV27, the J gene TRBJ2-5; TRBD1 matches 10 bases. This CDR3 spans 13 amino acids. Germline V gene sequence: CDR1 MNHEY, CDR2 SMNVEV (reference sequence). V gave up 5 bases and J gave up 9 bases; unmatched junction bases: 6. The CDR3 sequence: CASSPPDRGSQYF. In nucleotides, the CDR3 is TGTGCCAGCAGTCCACCGGACAGGGGGTCCCAGTACTTC.

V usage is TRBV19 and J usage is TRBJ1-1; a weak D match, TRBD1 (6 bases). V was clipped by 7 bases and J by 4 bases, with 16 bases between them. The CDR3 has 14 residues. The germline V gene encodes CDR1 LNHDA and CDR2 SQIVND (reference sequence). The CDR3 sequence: CASTLQGGATEAFF. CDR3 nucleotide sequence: TGTGCCAGTACCCTACAGGGCGGAGCCACTGAAGCTTTCTTT.

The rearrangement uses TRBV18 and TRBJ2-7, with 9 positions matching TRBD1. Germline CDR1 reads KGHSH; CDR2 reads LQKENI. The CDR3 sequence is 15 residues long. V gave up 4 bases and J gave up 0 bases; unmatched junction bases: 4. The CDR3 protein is CASSQSTGGSYEQYF. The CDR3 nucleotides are TGTGCCAGCTCACAATCGACAGGGGGCTCCTACGAGCAGTACTTC.

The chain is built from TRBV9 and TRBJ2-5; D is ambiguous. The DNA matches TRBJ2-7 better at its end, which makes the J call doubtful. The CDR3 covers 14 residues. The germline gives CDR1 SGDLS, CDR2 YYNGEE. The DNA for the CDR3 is TGTGCCAGCAGCGTTCGGCCTAGTTTCTACGAGCAGTACTTC. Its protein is CASSVRPSFYEQYF.

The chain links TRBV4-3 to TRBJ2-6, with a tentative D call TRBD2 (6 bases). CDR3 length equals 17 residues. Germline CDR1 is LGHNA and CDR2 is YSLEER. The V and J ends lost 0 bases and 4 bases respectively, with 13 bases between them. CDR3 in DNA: TGCGCCAGCAGCCAAGATCTAAGCGGGCGCGGGGCCAACGTCCTGACTTTC. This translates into CASSQDLSGRGANVLTF.

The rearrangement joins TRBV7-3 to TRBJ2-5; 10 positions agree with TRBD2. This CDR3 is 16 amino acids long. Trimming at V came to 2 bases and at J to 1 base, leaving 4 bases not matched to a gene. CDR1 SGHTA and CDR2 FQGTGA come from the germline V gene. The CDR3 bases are TGTGCCAGCAGCTTAGACCCTAGCGGGAGCCAAGAGACCCAGTACTTC. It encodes CASSLDPSGSQETQYF.

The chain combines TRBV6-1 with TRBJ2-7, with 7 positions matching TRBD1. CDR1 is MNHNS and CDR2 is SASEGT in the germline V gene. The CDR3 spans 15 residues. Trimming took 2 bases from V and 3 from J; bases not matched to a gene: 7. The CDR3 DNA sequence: TGTGCCAGCAGTGAACGGGACAGAAAAATCTACGAGCAGTACTTC. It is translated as CASSERDRKIYEQYF.

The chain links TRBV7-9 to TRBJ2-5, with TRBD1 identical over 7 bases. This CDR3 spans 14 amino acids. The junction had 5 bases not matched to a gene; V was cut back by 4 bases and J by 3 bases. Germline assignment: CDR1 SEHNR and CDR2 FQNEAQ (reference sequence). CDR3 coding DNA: TGTGCCAGCAGCTACAGGGGTGGGGAAGAGACCCAGTACTTC. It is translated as CASSYRGGEETQYF. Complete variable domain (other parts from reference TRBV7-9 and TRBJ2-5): DTGVSQNPRHKITKRGQNVTFRCDPISEHNRLYWYRQTLGQGPEFLTYFQNEAQLEKSRLLSDRFSAERPKGSFSTLEIQRTEQGDSAMYLCASSYRGGEETQYFGPGTRLLVL.

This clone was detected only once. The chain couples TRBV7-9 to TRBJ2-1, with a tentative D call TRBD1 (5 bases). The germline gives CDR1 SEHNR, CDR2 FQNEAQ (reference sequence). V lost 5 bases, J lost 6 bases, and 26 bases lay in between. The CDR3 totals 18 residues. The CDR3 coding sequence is TGTGCCAGCAGCGAAAGGGGCGGCCGGACCATTCAGGGCAATGAGCAGTTCTTC. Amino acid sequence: CASSERGGRTIQGNEQFF.

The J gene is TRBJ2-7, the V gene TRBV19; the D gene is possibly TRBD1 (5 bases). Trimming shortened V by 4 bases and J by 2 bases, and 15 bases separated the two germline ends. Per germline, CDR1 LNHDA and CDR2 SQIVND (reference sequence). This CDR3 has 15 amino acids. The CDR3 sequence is CASSRDGTGTYEQYF. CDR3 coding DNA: TGTGCCAGTAGTAGAGACGGTACAGGCACCTACGAGCAGTACTTC. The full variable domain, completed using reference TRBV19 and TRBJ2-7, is DGGITQSPKYLFRKEGQNVTLSCEQNLNHDAMYWYRQDPGQGLRLIYYSQIVNDFQKGDIAEGYSVSREKKESFPLTVTSAQKNPTAFYLCASSRDGTGTYEQYFGPGTRLTVT.

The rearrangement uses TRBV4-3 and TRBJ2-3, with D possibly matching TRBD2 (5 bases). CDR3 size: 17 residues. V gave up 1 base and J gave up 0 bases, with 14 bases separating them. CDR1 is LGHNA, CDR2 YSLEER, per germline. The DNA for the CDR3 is TGCGCCAGCAGCCAAGGCCCCAGCGGATCTAGCACAGATACGCAGTATTTT. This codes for CASSQGPSGSSTDTQYF.

The CDR3 nucleotides read TGTGCCAGCAGTGACTGGGACAGGGGCGAGACCCAGTACTTC. Amino acids: CASSDWDRGETQYF. This sequence joins TRBV2 and TRBJ2-5; 10 bases align to TRBD1. The length of the CDR3 is 14 residues. V was pared by 3 bases and J by 5 bases, with 3 bases of the junction left unmatched. The germline gives CDR1 SNHLY, CDR2 FYNNEI.

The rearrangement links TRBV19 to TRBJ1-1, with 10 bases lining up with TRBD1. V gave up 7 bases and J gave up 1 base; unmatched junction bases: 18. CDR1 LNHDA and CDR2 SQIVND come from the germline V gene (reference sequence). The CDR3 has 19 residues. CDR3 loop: CASTPRMGQGRRPNTEAFF. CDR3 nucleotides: TGTGCCAGTACTCCCAGGATGGGACAGGGGAGGCGGCCGAACACTGAAGCTTTCTTT.

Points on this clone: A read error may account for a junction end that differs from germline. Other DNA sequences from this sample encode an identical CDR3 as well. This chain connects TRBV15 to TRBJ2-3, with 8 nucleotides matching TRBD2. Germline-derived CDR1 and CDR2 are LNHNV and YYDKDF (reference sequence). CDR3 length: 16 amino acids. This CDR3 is CATSRARAGGTDTQYF. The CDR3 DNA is TGTGCCACCAGCAGGGCCCGCGCGGGGGGCACGGATACGCAGTATTTT.

CDR3 in amino acids: CASSKTTGRQETQYF. CDR3 nucleotide sequence: TGTGCCAGCAGTAAGACGACAGGGCGTCAAGAGACCCAGTACTTC. This chain links TRBV25-1 with TRBJ2-5; TRBD1 agrees at 7 bases. V lost 5 bases, J lost 2 bases, and 8 bases stayed unmatched. This CDR3 is 15 amino acids long. Germline-derived CDR1 and CDR2 are MGHDK and SYGVNS.

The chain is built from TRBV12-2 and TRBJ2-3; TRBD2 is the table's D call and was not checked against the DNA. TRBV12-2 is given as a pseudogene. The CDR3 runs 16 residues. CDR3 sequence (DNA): TGTGCAAGTCGCTTAGACGACGGGACTAGCACAGATACGCAGTATTTT. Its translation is CASRLDDGTSTDTQYF.